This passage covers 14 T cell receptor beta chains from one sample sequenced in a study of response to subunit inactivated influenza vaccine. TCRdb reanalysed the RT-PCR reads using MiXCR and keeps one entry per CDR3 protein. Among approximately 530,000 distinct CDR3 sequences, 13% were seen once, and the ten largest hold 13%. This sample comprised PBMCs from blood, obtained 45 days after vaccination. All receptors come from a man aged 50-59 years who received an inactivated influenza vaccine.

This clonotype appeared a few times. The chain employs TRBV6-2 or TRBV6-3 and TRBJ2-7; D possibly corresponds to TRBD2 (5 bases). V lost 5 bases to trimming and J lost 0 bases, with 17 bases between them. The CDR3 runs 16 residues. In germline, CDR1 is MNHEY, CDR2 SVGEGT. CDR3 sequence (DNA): TGTGCCAGCAGTCGTTCGAAGCGGATGGGCTCCTACGAGCAGTACTTC. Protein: CASSRSKRMGSYEQYF.

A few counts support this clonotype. CDR3 DNA sequence: TGTGCCACCAGCCCCAGGGGAGTATCCACAGATACGCAGTATTTT. Protein: CATSPRGVSTDTQYF. The chain links TRBV15 to TRBJ2-3; D may be TRBD1 (6 bases). Germline V gene data show CDR1 as LNHNV and CDR2 as YYDKDF (reference sequence). Trimming pared 5 bases from V and 2 bases from J, leaving 14 bases between. This CDR3 comprises 15 residues.

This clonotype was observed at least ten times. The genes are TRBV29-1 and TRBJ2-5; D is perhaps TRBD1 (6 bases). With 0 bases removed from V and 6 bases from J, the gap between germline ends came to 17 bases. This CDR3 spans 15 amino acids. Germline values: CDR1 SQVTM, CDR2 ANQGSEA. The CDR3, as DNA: TGCAGCGTTGAAGACCCCACAGGGTACCGAAAGACCCAGTACTTC. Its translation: CSVEDPTGYRKTQYF.

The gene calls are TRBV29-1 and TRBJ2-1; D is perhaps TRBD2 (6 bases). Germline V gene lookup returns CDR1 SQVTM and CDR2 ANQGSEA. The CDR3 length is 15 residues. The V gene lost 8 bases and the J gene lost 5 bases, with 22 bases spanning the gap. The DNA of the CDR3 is TGCAGCACCAACGCCGGACTAACCCTCCACAATGAGCAGTTCTTC. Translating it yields CSTNAGLTLHNEQFF.

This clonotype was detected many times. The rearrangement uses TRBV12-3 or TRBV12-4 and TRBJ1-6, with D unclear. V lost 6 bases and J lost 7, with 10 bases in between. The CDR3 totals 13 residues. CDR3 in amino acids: CASRITENSPLHF. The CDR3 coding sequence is TGTGCCAGCAGAATAACTGAGAATTCACCCCTCCACTTT.

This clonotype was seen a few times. CDR3 in amino acids: CASTKGGAGTGELFF. For the CDR3, the DNA is TGTGCCAGCACCAAGGGGGGCGCCGGCACCGGGGAGCTGTTTTTT. This rearrangement joins TRBV6-2 or TRBV6-3 to TRBJ2-2; the D call may be TRBD1 or TRBD2 (6 bases each). The germline V gene has CDR1 MNHEY and CDR2 SVGEGT. V shed 7 bases and J shed 4 bases, with 16 bases lying between them. The CDR3 contains 15 residues.

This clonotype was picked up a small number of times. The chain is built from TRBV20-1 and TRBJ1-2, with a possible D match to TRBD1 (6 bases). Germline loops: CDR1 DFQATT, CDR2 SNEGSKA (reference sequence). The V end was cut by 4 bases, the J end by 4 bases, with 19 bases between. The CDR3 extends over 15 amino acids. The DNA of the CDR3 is TGCAGTGCTATAAAAAGAGGGGGAACACTCTATGGCTACACCTTC. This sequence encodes CSAIKRGGTLYGYTF.

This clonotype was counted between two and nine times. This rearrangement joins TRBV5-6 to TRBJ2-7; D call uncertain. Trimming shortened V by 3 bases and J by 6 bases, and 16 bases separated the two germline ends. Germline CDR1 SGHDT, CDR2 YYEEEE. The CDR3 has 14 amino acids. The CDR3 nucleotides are TGTGCCAGCAGCTCGATATTTAAGACGGGCGAGCAGTACTTC. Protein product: CASSSIFKTGEQYF. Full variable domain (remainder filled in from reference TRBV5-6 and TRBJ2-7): DAGVTQSPTHLIKTRGQQVTLRCSPKSGHDTVSWYQQALGQGPQFIFQYYEEEERQRGNFPDRFSGHQFPNYSSELNVNALLLGDSALYLCASSSIFKTGEQYFGPGTRLTVT.

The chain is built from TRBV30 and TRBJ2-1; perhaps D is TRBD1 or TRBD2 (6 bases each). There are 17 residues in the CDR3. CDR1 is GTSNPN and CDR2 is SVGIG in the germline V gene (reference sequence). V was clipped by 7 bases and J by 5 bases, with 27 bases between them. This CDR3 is CASKGGFLLSPNNEQFF. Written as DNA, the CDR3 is TGTGCCTCTAAGGGGGGATTCCTTTTATCCCCTAACAATGAGCAGTTCTTC.

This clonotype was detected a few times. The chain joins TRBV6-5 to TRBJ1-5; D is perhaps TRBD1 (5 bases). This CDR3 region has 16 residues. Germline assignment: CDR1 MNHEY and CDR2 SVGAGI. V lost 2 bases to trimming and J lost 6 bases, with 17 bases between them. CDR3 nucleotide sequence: TGTGCCAGCAGTTACGGTGCGTCGGCGGGGGTTCAGCCCCAGCATTTT. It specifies CASSYGASAGVQPQHF.

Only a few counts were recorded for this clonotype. The CDR3 DNA sequence: TGTGCCAGCAGCTTAGCGAAGGAGGGGACAGGGGGCACTGAAGCTTTCTTT. Protein: CASSLAKEGTGGTEAFF. This chain joins TRBV7-8 and TRBJ1-1; 11 nucleotides match TRBD1. With 0 bases clipped from V and 4 bases from J, the junction kept 7 bases outside the gene matches. Germline V gene data show CDR1 as SGHVS and CDR2 as FQNEAQ. CDR3 length: 17 amino acids. Full variable domain (remainder filled in from reference TRBV7-8 and TRBJ1-1): GAGVSQSPRYKVAKRGQDVALRCDPISGHVSLFWYQQALGQGPEFLTYFQNEAQLDKSGLPSDRFFAERPEGSVSTLKIQRTQQEDSAVYLCASSLAKEGTGGTEAFFGQGTRLTVV.

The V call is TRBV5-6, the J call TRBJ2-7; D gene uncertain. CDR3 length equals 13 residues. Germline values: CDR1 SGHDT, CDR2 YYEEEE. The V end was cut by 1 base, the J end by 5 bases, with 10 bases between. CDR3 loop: CASSLRGTNEQYF. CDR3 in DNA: TGTGCCAGCAGCTTGCGCGGAACCAACGAGCAGTACTTC.

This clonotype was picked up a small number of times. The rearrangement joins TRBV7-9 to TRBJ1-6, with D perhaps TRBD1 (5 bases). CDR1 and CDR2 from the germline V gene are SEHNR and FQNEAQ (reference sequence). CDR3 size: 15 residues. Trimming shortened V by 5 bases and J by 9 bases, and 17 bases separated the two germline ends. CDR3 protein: CASSLTQGGGSPLHF. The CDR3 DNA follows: TGTGCCAGCAGCCTAACTCAGGGAGGAGGTTCACCCCTCCACTTT.

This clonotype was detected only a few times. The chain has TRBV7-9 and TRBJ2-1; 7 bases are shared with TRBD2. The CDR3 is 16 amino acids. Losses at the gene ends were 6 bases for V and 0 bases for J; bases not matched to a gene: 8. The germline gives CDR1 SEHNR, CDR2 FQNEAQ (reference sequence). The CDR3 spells CASRSGRGSSYNEQFF. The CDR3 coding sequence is TGTGCCAGCAGATCCGGGCGCGGGAGCTCCTACAATGAGCAGTTCTTC.